These 26 T cell receptor beta chains share one sample of origin, sequenced in a study of Ad26.COV2.S vaccination and SARS-CoV-2 variants. As for treatment: around 19 received Ad26.COV2.S at low or high dose, single or two shots; about 5 received placebo; per-sample allocation not given. Collection of samples fell on day 63 after the first vaccine or placebo injection. Sequencing used immunoSEQ multiplex PCR; TCRdb keeps in-frame clones, though not all of them. The table lists about half a million clones, about 89% of them singletons. Source: peripheral blood, taken in a trial of Ad26.COV2.S vaccine versus placebo. The source of these receptors is a person aged 18-65 years who received the Ad26.COV2.S COVID-19 vaccine or a placebo.

The chain couples TRBV5-1 to TRBJ1-5; the D is unclear. Germline V CDR1 and CDR2: SGHRS, YFSETQ. The CDR3 loop spans 13 amino acids. V dropped 4 bases and J dropped 5 bases, with 10 bases sitting between them. Here the CDR3 reads CASSLGEDQPQHF. CDR3 sequence (DNA): TGCGCCAGCAGCCTCGGGGAGGATCAGCCCCAGCATTTT.

This sequence joins TRBV28 and TRBJ2-7; D could derive from TRBD1 or TRBD2 (6 bases each). This CDR3 is 16 amino acids long. V lost 2 bases to trimming and J lost 0 bases, with 14 bases between them. The germline V gene has CDR1 MDHEN and CDR2 SYDVKM. Here the CDR3 reads CASSLRGPGRSYEQYF. CDR3 in DNA: TGTGCCAGCAGTTTACGGGGGCCAGGCCGCTCCTACGAGCAGTACTTC.

The V call is TRBV5-1, the J call TRBJ2-1; 7 bases align to TRBD1. From germline, CDR1 is SGHRS and CDR2 YFSETQ. J was trimmed by 10 bases and V by 4 bases; bases with no gene match: 5. The CDR3 covers 12 residues. The CDR3 DNA follows: TGCGCCAGCAGCAGACAGGGCTTGGAGCAGTTCTTC. This encodes CASSRQGLEQFF.

This clone came up once. Here the CDR3 reads CASSRDRVKGYTF. The CDR3 DNA is TGTGCCAGCAGTCGGGACAGGGTTAAAGGCTACACCTTC. The V gene is TRBV6-5, the J gene TRBJ1-2; 9 bases match TRBD1. The CDR3 length is 13 residues. Germline V gene lookup returns CDR1 MNHEY and CDR2 SVGAGI. The V gene end was trimmed by 5 bases and the J gene end by 8 bases; junction bases not matched to a gene: 6.

This chain links TRBV30 with TRBJ2-7; D is unclear. The V and J ends lost 1 base and 0 bases respectively, with 10 bases between them. Germline V lookup: CDR1 GTSNPN, CDR2 SVGIG (reference sequence). The CDR3 is 14 amino acids. The CDR3: CAWSGTAGSYEQYF. As DNA, the CDR3 is TGTGCCTGGAGTGGGACGGCCGGCTCCTACGAGCAGTACTTC.

This clone was recorded once. The V and J genes are TRBV9 and TRBJ2-1; no reliable D call. Germline CDR1 SGDLS, CDR2 YYNGEE. The CDR3 loop spans 16 amino acids. V shed 0 bases and J shed 5 bases, with 15 bases lying between them. DNA for the CDR3: TGTGCCAGCAGCGTAGCGGTGGGGTACATTAACAATGAGCAGTTCTTC. As protein: CASSVAVGYINNEQFF.

This chain links TRBV19 with TRBJ2-1, with TRBD1 matching 10 bases. The CDR3 sequence is 15 residues long. Germline CDR1 and CDR2: LNHDA and SQIVND (reference sequence). The V segment lost 7 bases and the J segment 6 bases; nucleotides outside the gene matches: 9. The CDR3 nucleotides are TGTGCCAGTAACCACCGGGACAGGGGTGGCAATGAGCAGTTCTTC. Translated: CASNHRDRGGNEQFF.

The chain is built from TRBV19 and TRBJ1-2; no clear D gene. Germline V lookup: CDR1 LNHDA, CDR2 SQIVND (reference sequence). V was trimmed by 6 bases and J by 10 bases, leaving 15 bases between them. The CDR3 consists of 12 residues. This chain's CDR3 is CASSGGPFVYTF. CDR3 in DNA: TGTGCCAGTAGCGGCGGCCCGTTTGTCTACACCTTC.

The J gene is TRBJ1-1, the V gene TRBV11-2; D remains ambiguous. Germline CDR1 and CDR2: SGHAT and FQNNGV. The CDR3 sequence is 13 residues long. V was pared by 3 bases and J by 11 bases, with 16 bases between. CDR3 loop: CASSLRRSGIAFF. The CDR3 nucleotides are TGTGCCAGCAGCTTGCGGCGGTCGGGCATCGCTTTCTTT.

The chain employs TRBV10-3 and TRBJ2-7, with D hard to call. This CDR3 contains 12 residues. The germline gives CDR1 ENHRY, CDR2 SYGVKD. Trimming took 3 bases from V and 2 from J, leaving 5 bases between them. CDR3 in amino acids: CAISDPPYEQYF. The CDR3 region has the DNA TGTGCCATCAGTGATCCACCCTACGAGCAGTACTTC.

The chain recombines TRBV3-1 (or the pseudogene TRBV3-2) with TRBJ2-7; 7 nucleotides align to TRBD2. Germline trimming cut 4 bases from V and 1 base from J; bases unmatched to any gene: 7. Germline values: CDR1 LGHDT, CDR2 YNNKEL (reference sequence). The CDR3 is 15 amino acids. CDR3 in amino acids: CASSLGLGTSYEQYF. As DNA, the CDR3 is TGTGCCAGCAGCCTTGGACTAGGCACGTCCTACGAGCAGTACTTC.

The J gene is TRBJ1-1, the V gene TRBV6-5, with unresolved D. The V gene's germline CDR1 is MNHEY and CDR2 SVGAGI. The CDR3 spans 16 residues. The V end lost 2 bases, the J end lost 0 bases, and 13 bases lay between the germline ends. CDR3 region: CASSYQRRGMNTEAFF. Written as DNA, the CDR3 is TGTGCCAGCAGTTACCAAAGGCGTGGGATGAACACTGAAGCTTTCTTT.

V is TRBV10-1 and J is TRBJ2-7; D is unresolved. From germline, CDR1 is WNHNN and CDR2 SYGVQD (reference sequence). Trimming left V 3 bases short and J 2 bases short, with 14 bases between. This CDR3 has 15 amino acids. The CDR3 DNA reads TGCGCCAGCAGTGAAAATTCGGGCAGCACCTACGAGCAGTACTTC. Its protein is CASSENSGSTYEQYF.

V usage is TRBV7-9 and J usage is TRBJ2-1; D might be TRBD1 or TRBD2, each matching 6 bases. The CDR3 consists of 15 residues. Germline lookup yields CDR1 SEHNR and CDR2 FQNEAQ (reference sequence). Trimming left V 2 bases short and J 2 bases short, with 10 bases between. In DNA, the CDR3 is TGTGCCAGCAGCTTAACGGGGGCAGCCTACAATGAGCAGTTCTTC. It codes for CASSLTGAAYNEQFF.

The chain links TRBV15 to TRBJ2-1, with D unresolved. Germline V CDR1 and CDR2: LNHNV, YYDKDF (reference sequence). V was pared by 5 bases and J by 8 bases, with 13 bases between. This CDR3 has 13 amino acids. CDR3 DNA: TGTGCCACCAGCCCCCAACTGTGGGATGAGCAGTTCTTC. Its protein is CATSPQLWDEQFF.

This clone has a handful of counts. The genes are TRBV5-1 and TRBJ1-1, with a weak D call TRBD1 (6 bases). In germline, CDR1 is SGHRS, CDR2 YFSETQ. The CDR3 covers 15 residues. Trimming cost V 7 bases and J 2 bases, with 18 bases left between them. The DNA for the CDR3 is TGCGCCAGCTATGAAACAGGGTTTGGAAACACTGAAGCTTTCTTT. It encodes CASYETGFGNTEAFF. Filled out from reference TRBV5-1 and TRBJ1-1, the complete variable domain reads KAGVTQTPRYLIKTRGQQVTLSCSPISGHRSVSWYQQTPGQGLQFLFEYFSETQRNKGNFPGRFSGRQFSNSRSEMNVSTLELGDSALYLCASYETGFGNTEAFFGQGTRLTVV.

DNA for the CDR3: TGTGCCAGCAGTGAAGACGCCAGGTACAATGAGCAGTTCTTC. Translated: CASSEDARYNEQFF. The rearrangement links TRBV2 to TRBJ2-1; D is ambiguous. The CDR3 spans 14 residues. Germline V gene data show CDR1 as SNHLY and CDR2 as FYNNEI. V was cut by 1 base and J by 4 bases, with 8 bases left in between.

This clone appeared a few times. The chain recombines TRBV30 with TRBJ2-7, with D possibly being TRBD2 (5 bases). CDR1 GTSNPN and CDR2 SVGIG come from the germline V gene (reference sequence). This CDR3 spans 14 amino acids. V dropped 0 bases and J dropped 9 bases, with 18 bases sitting between them. CDR3 in amino acids: CAWSVGGSSGPQYF. The CDR3 nucleotides read TGTGCCTGGAGTGTGGGTGGGAGTTCCGGTCCGCAGTACTTC.

This chain joins TRBV11-1 and TRBJ2-1, with 11 bases aligning to TRBD2. The CDR3 loop spans 14 amino acids. Losses at the gene ends were 4 bases for V and 8 bases for J; bases not matched to a gene: 4. Per the germline V gene, CDR1 is SGHAT and CDR2 is FQDESV (reference sequence). CDR3: CASSSSGGIDEQFF. The CDR3 DNA follows: TGTGCCAGCAGCTCTAGCGGGGGGATAGATGAGCAGTTCTTC.

This clone has just a few counts. The rearrangement joins TRBV10-1 to TRBJ2-7; the D is unclear. Germline values: CDR1 WNHNN, CDR2 SYGVQD (reference sequence). V was shortened by 3 bases and J by 5 bases, with 8 bases between the two germline ends. The CDR3 sequence is 12 residues long. Here the CDR3 reads CASSDGTHEQYF. CDR3 coding DNA: TGCGCCAGCAGTGATGGCACCCACGAGCAGTACTTC.

This chain joins TRBV15 and TRBJ2-7; 13 bases map to TRBD2. The germline V gene encodes CDR1 LNHNV and CDR2 YYDKDF (reference sequence). The CDR3 covers 16 residues. Trimming took 1 base from V and 5 from J; bases not matched to a gene: 5. This CDR3 reads CATSRARTSGSDEQYF. CDR3 nucleotide sequence: TGTGCCACCAGCAGAGCGAGGACTAGCGGGAGTGACGAGCAGTACTTC.

The rearrangement joins TRBV19 to TRBJ1-6, with no clear D. The CDR3 contains 15 residues. The germline V gene has CDR1 LNHDA and CDR2 SQIVND (reference sequence). Between the trimmed V and J ends, which lost 6 bases and 0 bases, there was a span of 9 bases. The CDR3, as DNA: TGTGCCAGTAGGCCATCTGACTCCTATAATTCACCCCTCCACTTT. Its protein is CASRPSDSYNSPLHF.

The rearrangement joins TRBV4-1 to TRBJ2-1; no definite D call. The germline V and J ends were trimmed by 3 bases and 6 bases, with 6 bases remaining between them. The length of the CDR3 is 12 residues. Germline V gene sequence: CDR1 MGHRA, CDR2 YSYEKL. CDR3 amino acids: CASSQPTNEQFF. CDR3 sequence (DNA): TGCGCCAGCAGCCAGCCCACCAATGAGCAGTTCTTC.

The rearrangement uses TRBV18 and TRBJ2-2, with unresolved D. This CDR3 region has 12 residues. Germline V gene lookup returns CDR1 KGHSH and CDR2 LQKENI. Trimming took 3 bases from V and 6 from J, leaving 5 bases between them. This CDR3 reads CASSPLAGELFF. The DNA for the CDR3 is TGTGCCAGCTCACCTCTGGCCGGGGAGCTGTTTTTT.

The chain links TRBV13 to TRBJ2-7; 10 nucleotides agree with TRBD2. Trimming took 6 bases from V and 5 from J; bases not matched to a gene: 4. The CDR3 has 13 residues. The germline V gene encodes CDR1 PRHDT and CDR2 FYEKMQ (reference sequence). The CDR3 nucleotides read TGTGCCAGCAGGGAGGGACTAGCGAACGAGCAGTACTTC. Encoded protein: CASREGLANEQYF.

The chain has TRBV7-3 and TRBJ2-1; the D gene is possibly TRBD2 (6 bases). CDR3 size: 14 residues. The germline V gene encodes CDR1 SGHTA and CDR2 FQGTGA. V shed 5 bases and J shed 10 bases, with 18 bases lying between them. CDR3 in amino acids: CASSQTNEAGEQFF. Written as DNA, the CDR3 is TGTGCCAGCAGCCAAACCAACGAGGCGGGGGAGCAGTTCTTC.